Listed here is a single TCR beta chain. A read error may account for a junction end that differs from germline. The data originate from a study of tumor-infiltrating lymphocytes in primary liver carcinoma. CDR3 size: 15 residues. CDR1 and CDR2 (germline): SGHKS, YYEKEE (reference sequence). Each 20-30 mg portion of unsorted bulk tissue served as the source for co-extraction of RNA and DNA. Every patient had chronic HBV infection and was treatment-naive. Production of TCR beta cDNA used 400 to 650 ng total RNA together with a constant-region primer. A slightly modified ARM-PCR protocol with three nested multiplex PCR rounds produced these TCR beta libraries. A C-beta reverse primer was combined with TRBV1-TRBV30 forward primers in the first two PCR rounds, and each round had 10 cycles. One entry per CDR3 protein results from TCRdb running MiXCR on the multiplex PCR reads. The sample holds fewer than 75,000 distinct CDR3 sequences, roughly two thirds seen once.

The V call is TRBV5-5, the J call TRBJ2-1; tentative D call: TRBD1 (6 bases). Sequencing was carried out using liver tumor tissue from sampling region 4. Subset here: tumor region T4, right-lateral pole. This TCR was sampled from a man aged 40-49 years with primary liver carcinoma and hepatitis B virus infection. Here the CDR3 reads CARSPGQSSYNEHFF. CDR3 DNA: TGTGCCAGGAGCCCTGGACAGAGTTCCTACAATGAGCATTTCTTC.